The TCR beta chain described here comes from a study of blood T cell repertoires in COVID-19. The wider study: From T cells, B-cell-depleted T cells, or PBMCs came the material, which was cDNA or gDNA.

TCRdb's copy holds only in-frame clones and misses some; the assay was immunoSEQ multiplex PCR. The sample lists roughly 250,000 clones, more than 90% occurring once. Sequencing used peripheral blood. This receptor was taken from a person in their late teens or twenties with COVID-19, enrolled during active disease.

The CDR3 spells CASSPGTGGVGFGNTIYF. The CDR3 DNA reads TGTGCCAGTAGTCCCGGGACAGGGGGCGTCGGGTTCGGAAACACCATATATTTT. The rearrangement joins TRBV19 to TRBJ1-3; 12 nucleotides align to TRBD1. This CDR3 is 18 amino acids long. V was clipped by 5 bases and J by 4 bases; unmatched bases: 12. In germline, CDR1 is LNHDA, CDR2 SQIVND (reference sequence).